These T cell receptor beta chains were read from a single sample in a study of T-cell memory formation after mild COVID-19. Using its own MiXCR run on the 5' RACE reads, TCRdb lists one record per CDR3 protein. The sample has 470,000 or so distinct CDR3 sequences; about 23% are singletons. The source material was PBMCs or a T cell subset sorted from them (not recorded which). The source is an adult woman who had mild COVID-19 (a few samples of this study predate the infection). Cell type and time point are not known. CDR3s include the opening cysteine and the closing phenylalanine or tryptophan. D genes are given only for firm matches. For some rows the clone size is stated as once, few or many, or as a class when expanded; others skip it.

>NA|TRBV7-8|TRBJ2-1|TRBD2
TGTGCCAGCAGCGGTACTAGCGGACCCTTCAATGAGCAGTTCTTC
CASSGTSGPFNEQFF
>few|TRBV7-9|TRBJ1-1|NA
TGTGCCAGCAGCTTACGTTTCCTGGCTACTGAAGCTTTCTTT
CASSLRFLATEAFF
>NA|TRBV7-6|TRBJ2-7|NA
TGTGCCAGCAGCACATACTCCGAGCAGTACTTC
CASSTYSEQYF
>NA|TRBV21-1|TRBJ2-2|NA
TGTGCCAGCAGCGGGCGACAGGGGCGTGAGGGTAGCACCGGGGAGCTGTTTTTT
CASSGRQGREGSTGELFF
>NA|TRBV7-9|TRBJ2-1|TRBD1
TGTGCCAGCAGCTTAGCAAGCGTCCGGGACAGCTTCGGAAATGAGCAGTTCTTC
CASSLASVRDSFGNEQFF
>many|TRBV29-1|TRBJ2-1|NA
TGCAGCGCCAACGTCCATACGCGGAATGAGCAGTTCTTC
CSANVHTRNEQFF
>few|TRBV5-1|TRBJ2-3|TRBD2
TGCGCCAGCAGCTCCCTCGGGACTAGCGTCGGGAGCACAGATACGCAGTATTTT
CASSSLGTSVGSTDTQYF
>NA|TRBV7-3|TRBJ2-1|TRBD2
TGTGCCAGCAGCGTAGCGGGGGGCTACAATGAGCAGTTCTTC
CASSVAGGYNEQFF
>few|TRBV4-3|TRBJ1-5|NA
TGCGCCAGCAGCCAAGATTGGGCGGTTCATAGCAATCAGCCCCAGCATTTT
CASSQDWAVHSNQPQHF
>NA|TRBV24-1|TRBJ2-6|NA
TGTGCCACCAGTGATCGACCCACTAGGACAGAAACTGGGGCCAACGTCCTGACTTTC
CATSDRPTRTETGANVLTF
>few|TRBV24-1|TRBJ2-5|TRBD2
TGTGCCACCAGTGAGCCGGGACTAGCGGGGACGGAGACCCAGTACTTC
CATSEPGLAGTETQYF
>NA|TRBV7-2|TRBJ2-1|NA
TGTGCCAGCAGACCACCGCGAGGCAGGGGTGACAATGAGCAGTTCTTC
CASRPPRGRGDNEQFF
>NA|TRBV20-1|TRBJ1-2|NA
TGCAGTGTTACACCGGGACACACGGATGGCTACACCTTC
CSVTPGHTDGYTF
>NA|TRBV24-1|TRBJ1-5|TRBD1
TGTGCCACCAGCGGGACAGATAGCAATCAGCCCCAGCATTTT
CATSGTDSNQPQHF
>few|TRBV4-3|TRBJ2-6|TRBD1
TGCGCCAGCAGCCAAGAGGGCGGCAGGGGGCTGGGTGGGGCCAACGTCCTGACTTTC
CASSQEGGRGLGGANVLTF
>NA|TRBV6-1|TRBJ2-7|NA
TGTGCCAGCAGTGACTACTCTAAAAACGAGCAGTACTTC
CASSDYSKNEQYF
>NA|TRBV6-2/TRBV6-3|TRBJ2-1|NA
TGTGCCAGCAGTTACGGAGGTGCCGGAACCAATGAGCAGTTCTTC
CASSYGGAGTNEQFF
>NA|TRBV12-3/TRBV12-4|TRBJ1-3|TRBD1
TGTGCCAGCAGTGAAGACAGGGGGCCCGGAAACACCATATATTTT
CASSEDRGPGNTIYF
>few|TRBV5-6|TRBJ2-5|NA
TGTGCCAGCAGCTTGCGCCGGACAGAGACCCAAGAGACCCAGTACTTC
CASSLRRTETQETQYF
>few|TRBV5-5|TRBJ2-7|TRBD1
TGTGCCAGCAGCCCCTGGGACAGCCCCTACGAGCAGTACTTC
CASSPWDSPYEQYF
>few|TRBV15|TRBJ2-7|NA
TGTGCCACCAGCAGAGCTCCGATAGTCAGCTCCTACGAGCAGTACTTC
CATSRAPIVSSYEQYF
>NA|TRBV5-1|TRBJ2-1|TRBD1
TGCGCCAGCAGTCGGGGGACAGGGGGCGTATGGACCGGGATCTTC
CASSRGTGGVWTGIF
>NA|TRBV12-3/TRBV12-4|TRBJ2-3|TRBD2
TGTGCCAGCGGAAGCGGGGGGCATAGAGATACGCAGTATTTT
CASGSGGHRDTQYF
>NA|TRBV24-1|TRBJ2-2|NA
TGTGCCACCAGTGAGAGGCAGAACACCGGGGAGCTGTTTTTT
CATSERQNTGELFF
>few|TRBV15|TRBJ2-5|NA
TGTGCCACCAGCAGAACTCAAGAGACCCAGTACTTC
CATSRTQETQYF
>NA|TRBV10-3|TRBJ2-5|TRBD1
TGTGCCATCAGTGAGTCCTCCGGGACAGCTGAGACCCAGTACTTC
CAISESSGTAETQYF
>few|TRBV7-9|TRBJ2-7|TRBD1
TGTGCCAGCAGCCCCAAGGGGGCCCCCTACGAGCAGTACTTC
CASSPKGAPYEQYF
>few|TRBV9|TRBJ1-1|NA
TGTGCCAGCGGGCAGGGCTTAATGAACACTGAAGCTTTCTTT
CASGQGLMNTEAFF
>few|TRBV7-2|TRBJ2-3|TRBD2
TGTGCCAGCAGCTTAACTAGCGGGTTCACAGATACGCAGTATTTT
CASSLTSGFTDTQYF
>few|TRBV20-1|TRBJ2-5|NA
TGCAGTGCGTTCAGGACGGGACGAGAGACCCAGTACTTC
CSAFRTGRETQYF
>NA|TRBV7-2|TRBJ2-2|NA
TGTGCCAGCAGCGAAAGAATTTACGCGAACACCGGGGAGCTGTTTTTT
CASSERIYANTGELFF
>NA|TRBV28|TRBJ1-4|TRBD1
TGTGCCAGCAGTTTAGAAACAGGGGCTAATGAAAAACTGTTTTTT
CASSLETGANEKLFF